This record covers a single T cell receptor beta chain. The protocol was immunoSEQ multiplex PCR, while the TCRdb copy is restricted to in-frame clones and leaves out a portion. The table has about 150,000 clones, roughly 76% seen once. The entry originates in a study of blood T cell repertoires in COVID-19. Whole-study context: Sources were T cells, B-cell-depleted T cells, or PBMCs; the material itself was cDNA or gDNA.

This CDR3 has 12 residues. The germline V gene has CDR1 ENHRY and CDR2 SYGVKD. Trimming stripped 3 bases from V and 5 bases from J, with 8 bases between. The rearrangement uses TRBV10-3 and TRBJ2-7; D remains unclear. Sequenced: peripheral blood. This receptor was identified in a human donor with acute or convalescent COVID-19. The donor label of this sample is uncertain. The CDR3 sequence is CAISERSDEQYF. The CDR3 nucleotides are TGTGCCATCAGTGAAAGAAGCGACGAGCAGTACTTC.